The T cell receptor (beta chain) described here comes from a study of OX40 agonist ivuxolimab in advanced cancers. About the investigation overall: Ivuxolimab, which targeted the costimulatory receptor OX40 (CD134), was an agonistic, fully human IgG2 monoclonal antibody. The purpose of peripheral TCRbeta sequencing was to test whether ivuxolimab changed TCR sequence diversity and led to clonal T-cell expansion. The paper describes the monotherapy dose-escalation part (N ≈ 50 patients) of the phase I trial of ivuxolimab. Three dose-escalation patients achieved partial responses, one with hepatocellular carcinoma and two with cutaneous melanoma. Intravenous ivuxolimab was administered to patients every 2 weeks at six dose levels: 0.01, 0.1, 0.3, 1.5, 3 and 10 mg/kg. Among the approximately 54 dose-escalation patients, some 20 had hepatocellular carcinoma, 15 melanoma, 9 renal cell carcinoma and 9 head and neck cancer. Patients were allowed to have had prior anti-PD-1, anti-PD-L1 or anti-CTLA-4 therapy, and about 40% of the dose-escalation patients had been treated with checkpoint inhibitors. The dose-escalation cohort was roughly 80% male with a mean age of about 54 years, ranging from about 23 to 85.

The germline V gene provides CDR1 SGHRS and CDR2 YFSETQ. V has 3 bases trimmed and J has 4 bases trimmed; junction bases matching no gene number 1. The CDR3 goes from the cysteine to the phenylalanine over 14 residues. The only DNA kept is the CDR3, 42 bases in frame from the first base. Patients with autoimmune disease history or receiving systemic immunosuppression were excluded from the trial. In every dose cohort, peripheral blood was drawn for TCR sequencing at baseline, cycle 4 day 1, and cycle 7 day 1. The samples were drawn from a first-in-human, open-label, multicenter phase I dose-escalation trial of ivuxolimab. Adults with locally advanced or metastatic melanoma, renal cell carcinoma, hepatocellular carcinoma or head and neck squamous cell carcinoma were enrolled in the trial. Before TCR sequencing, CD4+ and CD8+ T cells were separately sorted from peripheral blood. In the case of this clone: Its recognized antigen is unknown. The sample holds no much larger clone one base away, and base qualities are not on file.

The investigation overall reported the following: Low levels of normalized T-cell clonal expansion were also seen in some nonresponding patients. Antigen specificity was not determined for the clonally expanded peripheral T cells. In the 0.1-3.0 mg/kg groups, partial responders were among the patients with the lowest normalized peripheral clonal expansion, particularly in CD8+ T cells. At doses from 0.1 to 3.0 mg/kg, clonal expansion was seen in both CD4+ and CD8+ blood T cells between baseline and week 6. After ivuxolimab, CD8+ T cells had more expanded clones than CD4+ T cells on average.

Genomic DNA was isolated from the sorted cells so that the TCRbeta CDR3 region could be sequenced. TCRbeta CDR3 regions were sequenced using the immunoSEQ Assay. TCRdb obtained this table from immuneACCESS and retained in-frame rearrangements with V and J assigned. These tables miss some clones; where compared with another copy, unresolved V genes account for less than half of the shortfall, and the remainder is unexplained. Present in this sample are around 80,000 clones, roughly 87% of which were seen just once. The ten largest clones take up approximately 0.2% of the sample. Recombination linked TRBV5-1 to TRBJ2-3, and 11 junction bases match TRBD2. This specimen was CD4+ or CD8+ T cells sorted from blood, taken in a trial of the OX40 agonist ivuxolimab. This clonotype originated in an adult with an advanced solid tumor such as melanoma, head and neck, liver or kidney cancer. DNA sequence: TGCGCCAGCAGCTGGGGACTAGCGGCAGATACGCAGTATTTT. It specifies CASSWGLAADTQYF.